These T cell receptor beta chains were read from a single sample in a study of Graves' ophthalmopathy and Graves' hyperthyroidism. TCRdb ran MiXCR on the multiplex PCR reads and lists one entry per CDR3 protein. The sample yields about 210,000 distinct CDR3 sequences, under 30% seen once. The sequencing sample was made of peripheral blood. Source of these receptors: a man aged 45-65 years with Graves' ophthalmopathy. Both conserved end residues are part of each CDR3. D genes are given only for firm matches. Size is omitted from some rows. Given values are once, few, many or a class for expanded clones.

v_call	j_call	clone_size	d_call	cdr3_nt	cdr3_aa
TRBV28	TRBJ2-5	many	.	TGTGCCAGCAGTGCGAACGGCTTCGAGACCCAGTACTTC	CASSANGFETQYF
TRBV6-1	TRBJ1-6	many	.	TGTGCCAGCAGTCAACCGGTTACGGATAATTCACCCCTCCACTTT	CASSQPVTDNSPLHF
TRBV3-1	TRBJ2-7	many	.	TGTGCCAGCAGCCAAGATGGGACACAACACGAGCAGTACTTC	CASSQDGTQHEQYF
TRBV5-1	TRBJ2-4	once	.	TGCGCCAGCAGCCTGGGAGGCATTCAGTACTTC	CASSLGGIQYF
TRBV10-3	TRBJ2-2	many	.	TGTGCCATCAGTGAACTACAGGGTAGCGCCGGGGAGCTGTTTTTT	CAISELQGSAGELFF
TRBV20-1	TRBJ2-7	few	TRBD2	TGCAGTGCTTTTAGCGGGAGCCTCACCTACGAGCAGTACTTC	CSAFSGSLTYEQYF
TRBV6-2/TRBV6-3	TRBJ2-5	.	TRBD1	TGTGCCAGCAGGGCCGGGACAGGGCTTTTAGAGACCCAGTACTTC	CASRAGTGLLETQYF
TRBV28	TRBJ1-6	many	.	TGTGCCACCCGCTCCGGTAATTCACCCCTCCACTTT	CATRSGNSPLHF
TRBV28	TRBJ2-2	many	.	TGTGCCAGCAGAGCCCACCGGGACATCACCGGGGAGCTGTTTTTT	CASRAHRDITGELFF
TRBV6-1	TRBJ1-3	.	.	TGTGCCAGCAGTACAAAGGAGACCTCTGGAAACACCATATATTTT	CASSTKETSGNTIYF
TRBV28	TRBJ1-1	.	.	TGTGCCAGCAAAGGACAGAGGCAATCTGAAGCTTTCTTT	CASKGQRQSEAFF
TRBV18	TRBJ2-7	many	TRBD1	TGTGCCAGCTCTAGACAGGGTTTCAACTACGAGCAGTACTTC	CASSRQGFNYEQYF
TRBV27	TRBJ2-7	many	.	TGTGCCAGCAGTGACCCGTGGAAGCAGTACTTC	CASSDPWKQYF
TRBV6-1	TRBJ1-5	.	.	TGTGCCACACAACTGGACCATCAGCCCCAGCATTTT	CATQLDHQPQHF
TRBV6-5	TRBJ1-5	many	TRBD1	TGTGCCAGCAGATCGACAGGGGACAATCAGCCCCAGCATTTT	CASRSTGDNQPQHF
TRBV12-3/TRBV12-4	TRBJ2-7	many	.	TGTGCCAGCAGTTCACCCTCCGGACTTGCCTACGAGCAGTACTTC	CASSSPSGLAYEQYF
TRBV20-1	TRBJ1-5	many	TRBD1	TGCAGTGCTGGTATTACAGGGGGAGATCAGCCCCAGCATTTT	CSAGITGGDQPQHF
TRBV28	TRBJ2-7	many	TRBD1	TGTGCCAGCAGCCCGAGGGGGACAGGCATCTACGAGCAGTACTTC	CASSPRGTGIYEQYF
TRBV6-1	TRBJ1-5	many	.	TGTGCCAGCAGCTCCACACAAGGACGGCAGCCCCAGCATTTT	CASSSTQGRQPQHF
TRBV7-9	TRBJ2-5	many	TRBD1	TGTGCCAGCAGCCCCGGGACAGACGATCTAGAGACCCAGTACTTC	CASSPGTDDLETQYF
TRBV6-5	TRBJ2-7	many	TRBD1	TGTGCCAGCAGTTACTGGGCAGGGGGCTCCTACGAGCAGTACTTC	CASSYWAGGSYEQYF
TRBV29-1	TRBJ1-2	many	.	TGCAGCGTTGTGTCAGGGGCCGATCTTCGAAGCTACACCTTC	CSVVSGADLRSYTF
TRBV6-1	TRBJ2-7	many	TRBD1	TGTGCCAGCAGTGAACGGACAGGGAACACCTACGAGCAGTACTTC	CASSERTGNTYEQYF
TRBV20-1	TRBJ2-5	many	.	TGCAGTGCTAGAGGGCTGGAAGAGACCCAGTACTTC	CSARGLEETQYF
TRBV27	TRBJ2-5	many	.	TGTGCCAGCAGTGCCCCAGGGGGGACCGGGGGGACCCAGTACTTC	CASSAPGGTGGTQYF
TRBV4-1	TRBJ2-7	many	.	TGCGCCAGCAGCCAAGAGCCCCTAAGGAGCGCATACGAGCAGTACTTC	CASSQEPLRSAYEQYF
TRBV12-3/TRBV12-4	TRBJ2-2	many	TRBD2	TGTGCCAGCAGTCGAAGCGGGATGAACACCGGGGAGCTGTTTTTT	CASSRSGMNTGELFF
TRBV29-1	TRBJ2-3	many	.	TGCAGCGTGGACAAGAGAGGCACAGATACACAGTATTTT	CSVDKRGTDTQYF
TRBV4-1	TRBJ2-7	many	TRBD2	TGCGCCAGCAGCCAGCCCACTAGCGGCTCCTACGAGCAGTACTTC	CASSQPTSGSYEQYF
TRBV2	TRBJ1-1	many	TRBD1	TGTGCCAGCAGGGATAGCTGGGACAGCCTGAACACTGAAGCTTTCTTT	CASRDSWDSLNTEAFF
TRBV5-1	TRBJ1-2	many	.	TGCGCCAGCAGCCGAGTGCAGGGCTATGGCTACACCTTC	CASSRVQGYGYTF
TRBV4-1	TRBJ2-7	many	.	TGCGCCAGCAGCCAAGCGGGCTCAAGCTCCTACGAGCAGTACTTC	CASSQAGSSSYEQYF
TRBV6-1	TRBJ1-2	many	TRBD1	TGTGCCAGCAGTGCCAGACAGGGGAATCGAGGCTACACCTTC	CASSARQGNRGYTF
TRBV24-1	TRBJ1-5	.	.	TGTGCCACCAGTGCGGGCGTTAGCAATCAGCCCCAGCATTTT	CATSAGVSNQPQHF
TRBV6-1	TRBJ1-5	.	.	TGTGCCAGCGCTCGGTTGGGTAGCAATCAGCCCCAGCATTTT	CASARLGSNQPQHF
TRBV20-1	TRBJ2-5	many	TRBD2	TGCAGTGCTAGGGGACTAGCGGGAGCAATGGAGACCCAGTACTTC	CSARGLAGAMETQYF
TRBV5-1	TRBJ2-7	many	TRBD2	TGCGCCAGCAGCTCCTCTCCAGCGGGAACCTACGAGCAGTACTTC	CASSSSPAGTYEQYF
TRBV12-3/TRBV12-4	TRBJ1-2	many	.	TGTGCCAGCAGCTCAGGGGAGGGGTATGGCTACACCTTC	CASSSGEGYGYTF
TRBV27	TRBJ2-5	many	.	TGTGCCAGCAGTTCAGTAACTAGTGCGGAGACCCAGTACTTC	CASSSVTSAETQYF
TRBV6-2/TRBV6-3	TRBJ1-1	once	.	TGTGCCAGCAGTTACGGGAGTGGAGGAGGGACTGAAGCTTTCTTT	CASSYGSGGGTEAFF
TRBV12-3/TRBV12-4	TRBJ2-6	.	.	TGTGCCAGCAGGCTAGATATGACCGGCGCCGGGGCCAACGTCCTGACTTTC	CASRLDMTGAGANVLTF
TRBV10-3	TRBJ2-7	many	.	TGTGCCATCAGCCCTCGGTCGCGAGAGCTCTACGAGCAGTACTTC	CAISPRSRELYEQYF
TRBV27	TRBJ2-7	few	TRBD1	TGTGCCAGCAGTCCATCAGGGGACAGGGGCGACGAGCAGTACTTC	CASSPSGDRGDEQYF
TRBV29-1	TRBJ2-7	many	TRBD1	TGCAGCGTTGGGACAGGGGGTTCGGGAGAGCAGTACTTC	CSVGTGGSGEQYF
TRBV7-9	TRBJ1-1	many	.	TGTGCCAGCAGCCCCAAAGGTTCCGGGAACACTGAAGCTTTCTTT	CASSPKGSGNTEAFF
TRBV20-1	TRBJ1-2	many	TRBD1	TGCAGTGCTAGAGGGCCCGAACAGGGGAATGGTGGCTACACCTTC	CSARGPEQGNGGYTF
TRBV7-8	TRBJ1-5	many	.	TGTGCCAGCAGCCTAGCCGACAGTCCGGGAGTGCCCCAGCATTTT	CASSLADSPGVPQHF
TRBV12-3/TRBV12-4	TRBJ1-1	many	.	TGTGCCAGCAGTCGGGACAAGAACACTGAAGCTTTCTTT	CASSRDKNTEAFF